This TCR beta chain was identified in a study of a mutant IDH1 vaccine in newly diagnosed glioma. Study-wide context: Commencement of vaccination occurred 4-6 weeks following radiotherapy alone, or concurrently with temozolomide cycles. Study-level findings and limits: Shifts in the top peripheral T cell clonotypes seemed unrelated to pseudoprogression. A vaccine-induced immune response developed in 90% to 95% of the patients.

With V trimmed by 1 base and J by 2 bases, 1 base remained unmatched. The CDR3 is made up of 15 amino acids. Germline V gene lookup returns CDR1 SGHDT and CDR2 YYEEEE. Produced via immunoSEQ multiplex PCR; TCRdb's table is partial and in-frame only. The data contain around 36,000 clones, approximately 90% of them singletons. As for this clone: What it binds is unknown.

Sample time point: week 5, during vaccination. Doses comprised 300 ug of mutant IDH1 20-mer peptide each, plus topical imiquimod. The TCR sequence derives from a man aged 45-65 years with glioma. The rearrangement links TRBV5-6 to TRBJ1-5, with 9 bases lining up with TRBD1. The source was PBMCs, collected from a glioma patient whose treatment included an IDH1 peptide vaccine. The CDR3 loop reads CASSLWDRGNQPQHF. The CDR3 nucleotides are TGTGCCAGCAGCTTGTGGGACAGGGGCAATCAGCCCCAGCATTTT.